This T cell receptor (beta chain) was sequenced in a study of T-cell memory formation after mild COVID-19. Whole-study findings and limits: Researchers could not confirm that second-wave clones peaking on day 37 targeted SARS-CoV-2.

Details on this clonotype: The target antigen is unknown.

The germline V gene encodes CDR1 SGHRS and CDR2 YFSETQ. The CDR3 is 15 residues long. Trimming cost V 3 bases and J 5 bases; bases outside gene matches: 9. Constant-segment primers and 5'RACE yielded cDNA libraries for TCR alpha and TCR beta, each carrying sample barcodes and UMIs. TCRdb re-called the 5' RACE reads through MiXCR, storing one row per CDR3 protein. There are 200,000 to 250,000 distinct CDR3 sequences in the sample; around 9.5% occur only once, and 3.5% to 4% lies in the top ten. V usage is TRBV5-1 and J usage is TRBJ2-3, with 7 nucleotides matching TRBD1. The sequenced material came from PBMCs or a T cell subset sorted from them (not recorded which). This receptor was obtained from a man younger than 35 who had mild COVID-19 (a few samples of this study predate the infection). Cell type and time point are not known. The CDR3 sequence: CASSSPGTDEDTQYF. The CDR3 nucleotides are TGCGCCAGCAGCTCCCCCGGGACAGATGAAGATACGCAGTATTTT.